This section outlines one TCR beta chain sequence together with its context. Its antigen is as yet unknown. This CDR3 is 15 amino acids long. Germline loops: CDR1 SNHLY, CDR2 FYNNEI. V shed 6 bases and J 2 bases; nucleotides not matched to a gene: 9. This entry comes from a study of cytomegalovirus exposure and HLA in healthy donors. Study findings and constraints: Segments of the TCR beta V type were, in most cases, productive about 90% or about 30% of the time in an earlier analysis.

Researchers ran the PCR with 60 Vbeta and 13 Jbeta primers. Some clones are missing from TCRdb's copy, which holds only in-frame ones; the method was immunoSEQ multiplex PCR. This table lists tens of thousands of clones. The sample was PBMCs. This receptor was taken from a female donor in good health and CMV-seropositive. The J gene is TRBJ1-2, the V gene TRBV2; 7 nucleotides align to TRBD1. The CDR3 spells CASSKNRGRNYGYTF. The CDR3 coding sequence is TGTGCCAGCAGCAAGAACAGGGGTCGGAACTATGGCTACACCTTC.